The sequence of this T cell receptor beta chain was determined in a study of OX40 agonist ivuxolimab in advanced cancers. Study in general: In three patients, partial responses were observed, one with hepatocellular carcinoma and two with cutaneous melanoma.

Trimming removed 4 bases at V and 2 bases at J, with 17 bases between. The CDR3 runs 16 residues. CDR1 and CDR2 from the germline V gene are SGHRS and YFSETQ. Profiling relied on immunoSEQ multiplex PCR, and the TCRdb table lists in-frame clones only, not all of them. The sample holds tens of thousands of clones; under 95% are singletons and the top ten take about 0.4%. Sequenced material: CD4+ or CD8+ T cells sorted from blood, taken in a trial of the OX40 agonist ivuxolimab. The TCR originated in an adult with an advanced solid tumor such as melanoma, head and neck, liver or kidney cancer. V and J are TRBV5-1 and TRBJ2-3, with a weak D call TRBD1 (5 bases). The CDR3 DNA reads as TGCGCCAGCAGCACGTCGGGTGAAGGGGCCACAGATACGCAGTATTTT. Residues: CASSTSGEGATDTQYF. Filled out from reference TRBV5-1 and TRBJ2-3, the complete variable domain reads KAGVTQTPRYLIKTRGQQVTLSCSPISGHRSVSWYQQTPGQGLQFLFEYFSETQRNKGNFPGRFSGRQFSNSRSEMNVSTLELGDSALYLCASSTSGEGATDTQYFGPGTRLTVL.